The 32 T cell receptor beta chains below come from one sample, sequenced in a study of PD-1 blockade in classical Hodgkin lymphoma. No patient escaped relapse after autologous stem cell transplantation, and brentuximab vedotin exposure varied. TCRdb's copy holds only in-frame clones and misses some; the assay was immunoSEQ multiplex PCR. The repertoire holds under 65,000 clones, 75% to 90% seen once, with 15% in the top ten. The input for sequencing was peripheral blood mononuclear cells (PBMCs), taken at baseline. Source of these receptors: a human donor with classical Hodgkin lymphoma.

The chain has TRBV30 and TRBJ1-1; D unclear. The CDR3 covers 12 residues. V lost 0 bases, J lost 3 bases, and 5 bases lay in between. Germline values: CDR1 GTSNPN, CDR2 SVGIG (reference sequence). For the CDR3, the DNA is TGTGCCTGGAGTGTACACGACACTGAAGCTTTCTTT. The encoded protein is CAWSVHDTEAFF.

The chain is built from TRBV6-1 and TRBJ1-4, with 8 bases fitting TRBD1. Germline loops: CDR1 MNHNS, CDR2 SASEGT. This CDR3 region has 14 residues. V gave up 3 bases and J gave up 11 bases; unmatched junction bases: 8. This CDR3 reads CASSDKNRGTKLFF. CDR3 in DNA: TGTGCCAGCAGTGATAAGAACAGGGGGACGAAACTGTTTTTT.

The V gene is TRBV5-8, the J gene TRBJ2-2, with D possibly matching TRBD2 (6 bases). The V and J ends lost 5 bases and 2 bases respectively, with 13 bases between them. The CDR3 covers 15 residues. CDR1 and CDR2 (germline): SGHTS, YDEGEE. CDR3 residues: CASREGGFNTGELFF. The CDR3 nucleotides are TGTGCCAGCAGGGAGGGTGGCTTCAACACCGGGGAGCTGTTTTTT.

This clone was observed a handful of times. The chain has TRBV19 and TRBJ1-6; a possible D gene is TRBD1 (6 bases). Germline CDR1 reads LNHDA; CDR2 reads SQIVND (reference sequence). Deletions cut 7 bases from V and 7 bases from J, with 11 bases between. The CDR3 has 13 residues. The CDR3 loop is CASTRTENSPLHF. The CDR3 region has the DNA TGTGCCAGTACCAGGACAGAGAATTCACCCCTCCACTTT.

This clone has just one count. The chain has TRBV10-2 and TRBJ2-1, with TRBD2 matching over 8 bases. Germline CDR1 WSHSY, CDR2 SAAADI. The CDR3 extends over 15 amino acids. V shed 4 bases and J 3 bases; nucleotides not matched to a gene: 5. The CDR3 sequence is CASSASGGFYNEQFF. The CDR3 DNA is TGCGCCAGCAGTGCCAGCGGGGGTTTCTACAATGAGCAGTTCTTC.

The V gene is TRBV6-6, the J gene TRBJ1-1; 7 positions match TRBD1. The germline V gene has CDR1 MNHNY and CDR2 SVGAGI (reference sequence). Losses at the gene ends were 6 bases for V and 5 bases for J; bases not matched to a gene: 6. The CDR3 contains 13 residues. The CDR3 DNA sequence: TGTGCCAGCAGAGGAACAGGGGAGACTGAAGCTTTCTTT. Translating gives CASRGTGETEAFF.

V is TRBV30 and J is TRBJ2-7; 7 nucleotides align to TRBD1. Germline-derived CDR1 and CDR2 are GTSNPN and SVGIG (reference sequence). Unmatched junction bases numbered 2, after V lost 0 bases and J lost 0 bases. The CDR3 covers 14 residues. The DNA for the CDR3 is TGTGCCTGGAGTGTAGGGGGCCCCTCCTACGAGCAGTACTTC. This translates into CAWSVGGPSYEQYF.

The rearrangement uses TRBV11-2 and TRBJ2-7; TRBD1 is a possible D gene (5 bases). V lost 0 bases and J 2 bases, leaving 8 bases between the germline ends. This CDR3 has 14 residues. The germline gives CDR1 SGHAT, CDR2 FQNNGV. The CDR3 DNA sequence: TGTGCCAGCAGCTTAGAGACGACAGCCTACGAGCAGTACTTC. This encodes CASSLETTAYEQYF. Filled out from reference TRBV11-2 and TRBJ2-7, the complete variable domain reads EAGVAQSPRYKIIEKRQSVAFWCNPISGHATLYWYQQILGQGPKLLIQFQNNGVVDDSQLPKDRFSAERLKGVDSTLKIQPAKLEDSAVYLCASSLETTAYEQYFGPGTRLTVT.

The rearrangement joins TRBV18 to TRBJ2-7; 9 positions match TRBD1. Germline CDR1 and CDR2: KGHSH and LQKENI. Trimming at V came to 4 bases and at J to 5 bases, leaving 6 bases not matched to a gene. This CDR3 is built from 14 residues. The CDR3 DNA follows: TGTGCCAGCTCACGGGACAGGGTAAAAAACGAGCAGTACTTC. Translating gives CASSRDRVKNEQYF. Based on the CDR3 plus reference TRBV18 and TRBJ2-7, the full variable domain is NAGVMQNPRHLVRRRGQEARLRCSPMKGHSHVYWYRQLPEEGLKFMVYLQKENIIDESGMPKERFSAEFPKEGPSILRIQQVVRGDSAAYFCASSRDRVKNEQYFGPGTRLTVT.

V and J are TRBV4-1 and TRBJ2-4; D is perhaps TRBD2 (5 bases). The V and J ends lost 3 bases and 6 bases respectively, with 18 bases between them. Germline-derived CDR1 and CDR2 are MGHRA and YSYEKL. The CDR3 contains 16 residues. The CDR3, as DNA: TGCGCCAGCAGCCATAATACACGACGTGAGGGAAACATTCAGTACTTC. Its translation: CASSHNTRREGNIQYF.

This clone was recorded only once. The gene calls are TRBV4-2 and TRBJ2-1, with 9 nucleotides matching TRBD2. With 4 bases clipped from V and 3 bases from J, the junction kept 7 bases outside the gene matches. Germline loops: CDR1 LGHNA, CDR2 YNFKEQ. The length of the CDR3 is 16 residues. The CDR3 bases are TGTGCCAGCAGCCGATTAGCGGGGGCCGACTACAATGAGCAGTTCTTC. Protein sequence: CASSRLAGADYNEQFF.

V is TRBV6-6 and J is TRBJ1-3; D remains ambiguous. Germline CDR1 reads MNHNY; CDR2 reads SVGAGI (reference sequence). Between the trimmed V and J ends, which lost 6 bases and 0 bases, there was a span of 12 bases. This CDR3 contains 15 residues. This CDR3 is CASSQRPSSGNTIYF. CDR3 bases: TGTGCCAGCAGCCAAAGGCCATCCTCTGGAAACACCATATATTTT.

The chain carries TRBV5-1 and TRBJ1-2; D is unclear. CDR1 and CDR2 (germline): SGHRS, YFSETQ. This CDR3 has 14 amino acids. V shed 2 bases and J shed 0 bases, with 8 bases lying between them. The CDR3: CASSFAEANYGYTF. The CDR3 region has the DNA TGCGCCAGCAGCTTTGCGGAAGCTAACTATGGCTACACCTTC. Using reference TRBV5-1 and TRBJ1-2 for the parts outside the CDR3, the full variable domain is KAGVTQTPRYLIKTRGQQVTLSCSPISGHRSVSWYQQTPGQGLQFLFEYFSETQRNKGNFPGRFSGRQFSNSRSEMNVSTLELGDSALYLCASSFAEANYGYTFGSGTRLTVV.

This clone was counted once. CDR3 DNA: TGTGCCAGCAACGATACTGAAGCTTTCTTT. Amino acid sequence: CASNDTEAFF. The rearrangement joins TRBV7-3 to TRBJ1-1; D remains ambiguous. The CDR3 loop spans 10 amino acids. Per germline, CDR1 SGHTA and CDR2 FQGTGA. The germline V and J ends were trimmed by 7 bases and 5 bases, with 5 bases remaining between them.

The rearrangement joins TRBV6-5 to TRBJ1-1, with a tentative D call TRBD1 (5 bases). V was shortened by 0 bases and J by 5 bases, with 16 bases between the two germline ends. The CDR3 totals 16 residues. CDR1 MNHEY and CDR2 SVGAGI come from the germline V gene. DNA of the CDR3: TGTGCCAGCAGTTACTCGAGTCTGGGAAGGGGAACTGAAGCTTTCTTT. It codes for CASSYSSLGRGTEAFF.

The chain links TRBV7-2 to TRBJ1-5; D is unclear. V was clipped by 5 bases and J by 4 bases, with 21 bases between them. Germline V lookup: CDR1 SGHTA, CDR2 FQGNSA. CDR3 length: 17 amino acids. Written as DNA, the CDR3 is TGTGCCAGCAGCCTCCACCCTTGGCCGGCCCGAAATCAGCCCCAGCATTTT. Translation: CASSLHPWPARNQPQHF.

V and J are TRBV29-1 and TRBJ1-4; D remains unclear. The CDR3 extends over 13 amino acids. V was cut by 5 bases and J by 5 bases, with 12 bases left in between. CDR1 is SQVTM, CDR2 ANQGSEA, per germline. The CDR3 bases are TGCAGCGTTCGACAAGTTTTAAATGAAAAACTGTTTTTT. Its translation is CSVRQVLNEKLFF.

This clone came up a few times. The V call is TRBV29-1, the J call TRBJ2-1, with 9 positions matching TRBD1. Trimming took 8 bases from V and 7 from J; bases not matched to a gene: 9. CDR1 and CDR2 (germline): SQVTM, ANQGSEA. The CDR3 spans 13 residues. The CDR3 DNA reads as TGCAGCCCATCCGGGACAGGGCTTAATGAGCAGTTCTTC. This gives the protein CSPSGTGLNEQFF.

The rearrangement links TRBV19 to TRBJ2-2, with 11 bases identical to TRBD2. The ends lost 5 bases at V and 1 base at J; junction bases unmatched: 3. Per germline, CDR1 LNHDA and CDR2 SQIVND (reference sequence). This CDR3 has 16 residues. The CDR3 DNA is TGTGCCAGTAGTCTAGCGGGGGGTCTGAACACCGGGGAGCTGTTTTTT. Amino acid sequence: CASSLAGGLNTGELFF. Based on the CDR3 plus reference TRBV19 and TRBJ2-2, the full variable domain is DGGITQSPKYLFRKEGQNVTLSCEQNLNHDAMYWYRQDPGQGLRLIYYSQIVNDFQKGDIAEGYSVSREKKESFPLTVTSAQKNPTAFYLCASSLAGGLNTGELFFGEGSRLTVL.

This clone was picked up one time. The chain employs TRBV28 and TRBJ2-7; 7 nucleotides line up with TRBD1. Losses at the gene ends were 6 bases for V and 6 bases for J; bases not matched to a gene: 8. The germline V gene has CDR1 MDHEN and CDR2 SYDVKM. This CDR3 has 13 residues. CDR3 nucleotides: TGTGCCAGCAGCAGACAGGGAAGGGCCGAGCAGTACTTC. It encodes CASSRQGRAEQYF.

This chain joins TRBV6-4 and TRBJ2-3; maybe TRBD2 (6 bases). Germline-derived CDR1 and CDR2 are MRHNA and SNTAGT. CDR3 size: 19 residues. Trimming left V 0 bases short and J 1 base short, with 20 bases between. The CDR3 region has the DNA TGTGCCAGCAGTGACTCGTCTCTAAGGGACTCCCCACGCACAGATACGCAGTATTTT. As protein: CASSDSSLRDSPRTDTQYF.

The rearrangement links TRBV30 to TRBJ1-2; D might be TRBD1 (6 bases). V lost 2 bases and J 0 bases, leaving 10 bases between the germline ends. Germline-derived CDR1 and CDR2 are GTSNPN and SVGIG (reference sequence). The CDR3 is 14 residues long. The CDR3 DNA reads as TGTGCCTGGAGTTCACAGGGAGCTAACTATGGCTACACCTTC. Translating gives CAWSSQGANYGYTF.

The chain uses TRBV7-9 and TRBJ1-4; 8 nucleotides align to TRBD1. CDR1 and CDR2 from the germline V gene are SEHNR and FQNEAQ (reference sequence). V trimming: 1 base; J trimming: 10 bases; junction bases outside the gene matches: 11. There are 16 residues in the CDR3. This CDR3 is CASSLGDRMIGAKLFF. CDR3 DNA: TGTGCCAGCAGCTTAGGGGACAGGATGATCGGGGCAAAACTGTTTTTT.

This chain links TRBV27 with TRBJ1-1; D call uncertain. The length of the CDR3 is 14 residues. Per germline, CDR1 MNHEY and CDR2 SMNVEV (reference sequence). Between the trimmed V and J ends, which lost 6 bases and 1 base, there was a span of 12 bases. CDR3 sequence reads: CASRPQNPNTEAFF. The CDR3, as DNA: TGTGCCAGCAGGCCACAGAACCCGAACACTGAAGCTTTCTTT.

The chain employs TRBV6-5 and TRBJ2-7, with D perhaps TRBD1 (6 bases). Germline V gene data show CDR1 as MNHEY and CDR2 as SVGAGI. This CDR3 comprises 15 residues. V was clipped by 4 bases and J by 5 bases, with 18 bases between them. CDR3 DNA: TGTGCCAGCAGTTCCTCACCAACAGGGTTCCACGAGCAGTACTTC. Protein sequence: CASSSSPTGFHEQYF.

V is TRBV5-1 and J is TRBJ1-3; D is possibly TRBD1 (6 bases). The CDR3 runs to 14 residues. Germline loops: CDR1 SGHRS, CDR2 YFSETQ. V was cut by 4 bases and J by 1 base, with 9 bases left in between. CDR3 sequence reads: CASSRGESGNTIYF. The CDR3 nucleotides read TGCGCCAGCAGCAGGGGGGAATCTGGAAACACCATATATTTT.

V gene TRBV18 combines with J gene TRBJ2-1, with TRBD2 matching over 7 bases. The CDR3 loop spans 15 amino acids. Germline lookup yields CDR1 KGHSH and CDR2 LQKENI. V dropped 4 bases and J dropped 1; count of bases not matched to a gene: 4. CDR3 protein: CASSLGGGSYNEQFF. CDR3 DNA sequence: TGTGCCAGCTCACTGGGGGGGGGATCCTACAATGAGCAGTTCTTC.

The V and J genes are TRBV4-1 and TRBJ1-3; no clear D. CDR1 is MGHRA and CDR2 is YSYEKL in the germline V gene. V gave up 0 bases and J gave up 1 base, with 7 bases separating them. This CDR3 is built from 15 residues. The CDR3 nucleotides read TGCGCCAGCAGCCAAGAACCGGGTTCTGGAAACACCATATATTTT. It is translated as CASSQEPGSGNTIYF.

V usage is TRBV10-1 and J usage is TRBJ2-7; TRBD1 agrees at 8 bases. V was pared by 6 bases and J by 6 bases, with 10 bases of the junction left unmatched. This CDR3 is 14 amino acids long. CDR1 and CDR2 (germline): WNHNN, SYGVQD (reference sequence). In DNA form, the CDR3 reads TGCGCCAGCAGGGAGATCAGGGGGCGACTCGAGCAGTACTTC. It specifies CASREIRGRLEQYF.

This chain links TRBV7-9 with TRBJ2-5; tentatively, D is TRBD1 (5 bases). Germline V CDR1 and CDR2: SEHNR, FQNEAQ (reference sequence). V was trimmed by 1 base and J by 4 bases, leaving 7 bases between them. There are 13 residues in the CDR3. In DNA form, the CDR3 reads TGTGCCAGCAGCTTAGTTCAGGGAGAGACCCAGTACTTC. Translating it yields CASSLVQGETQYF.

The CDR3 protein is CASRHILGTESADTQYF. In nucleotides, the CDR3 is TGTGCCAGCAGACATATTCTGGGGACAGAGAGCGCAGATACGCAGTATTTT. V usage is TRBV7-8 and J usage is TRBJ2-3; 7 positions match TRBD1. CDR3 length equals 17 residues. CDR1 is SGHVS and CDR2 is FQNEAQ in the germline V gene. The V and J ends lost 6 bases and 4 bases, in that order; junction bases with no gene match: 16.

The rearrangement joins TRBV7-9 to TRBJ2-7; D may be TRBD2 (5 bases). Trimming cost V 4 bases and J 3 bases, with 13 bases left between them. Per the germline V gene, CDR1 is SEHNR and CDR2 is FQNEAQ (reference sequence). CDR3 size: 14 residues. Here the CDR3 DNA reads TGTGCCAGCAGCTCCCCGGAGGACCTCTACGAGCAGTACTTC. Its protein product is CASSSPEDLYEQYF.